This T cell receptor (beta chain) came from a study of T cells in Graves' hyperthyroidism and ophthalmopathy. Study outcomes and limitations: Most thyroid clonotypes with frequency above 0.001 were detected in blood. In simple terms, a model built on 13 V-J features told ophthalmopathy apart from stable hyperthyroidism.

RNA transcripts yielded amplified TCR beta CDR3 regions. Initially, a first-round RT-PCR of the TCR CDR3 employed the HTBI primer set. TCRdb passed the multiplex PCR reads through MiXCR, listing each CDR3 protein once. The repertoire holds about 680,000 distinct CDR3 sequences, with about 35% as singletons. On this clonotype itself: The antigen remains unidentified.

Uncontrolled infection, other autoimmune disease, pregnancy or lactation disqualified patients from enrolment. The PBMCs were taken from less than 11 ml of fresh peripheral blood. The V end was cut by 3 bases, the J end by 2 bases, with 13 bases between. The CDR3 extends over 15 amino acids. Germline loops: CDR1 MNHEY, CDR2 SMNVEV (reference sequence). The chain recombines TRBV27 with TRBJ1-2; the D gene is possibly TRBD1 (6 bases). The sequencing sample was made of blood. The receptor was isolated from a woman between 35 and 50 years old with Graves' hyperthyroidism. The CDR3 region has the DNA TGTGCCAGCAGTTTTCGGGGGGCTTCGAACTATGGCTACACCTTC. Its translation: CASSFRGASNYGYTF.